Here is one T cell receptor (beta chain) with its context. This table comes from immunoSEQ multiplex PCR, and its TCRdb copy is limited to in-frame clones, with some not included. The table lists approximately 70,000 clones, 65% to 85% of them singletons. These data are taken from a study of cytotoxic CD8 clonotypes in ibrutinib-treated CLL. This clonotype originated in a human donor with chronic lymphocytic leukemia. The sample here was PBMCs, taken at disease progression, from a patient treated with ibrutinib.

The CDR3 DNA reads TGTGCCAGTAGTGCATCTAGCGGGGGGGCCGGTGAGACCCAGTACTTC. It is translated as CASSASSGGAGETQYF. The chain couples TRBV19 to TRBJ2-5; 12 nucleotides align to TRBD2. V shed 5 bases, J shed 5 bases, and the junction held 9 bases outside the gene matches. The CDR3 loop spans 16 amino acids. Germline V gives CDR1 LNHDA, CDR2 SQIVND (reference sequence).